The 4 T cell receptor beta chains below all came from one sample that was sequenced in a study of T-cell memory formation after mild COVID-19. TCRdb redid the calling of the 5' RACE reads with MiXCR, one entry per CDR3 protein. The table has roughly 130,000 distinct CDR3 sequences, around a sixth seen once. Sequencing was carried out using PBMCs or a T cell subset sorted from them (not recorded which). The receptors were gathered from an adult woman who had mild COVID-19 (a few samples of this study predate the infection). Cell type and time point are not known.

The sample holds one count of this clonotype. V usage is TRBV19 and J usage is TRBJ1-6; 12 bases fit TRBD1. Trimming at V came to 5 bases and at J to 8 bases, leaving 10 bases not matched to a gene. The germline gives CDR1 LNHDA, CDR2 SQIVND (reference sequence). The CDR3 extends over 17 amino acids. CDR3 in amino acids: CASSARDRGLRDSPLHF. The CDR3 coding sequence is TGTGCCAGTAGTGCCCGGGACAGGGGGCTAAGGGATTCACCCCTCCACTTT.

With respect to this clonotype: The germline gene is not matched at one end of the junction; a read error may be the cause. The V call is TRBV7-9, the J call TRBJ2-1, with 9 bases aligning to TRBD2. There are 15 residues in the CDR3. Germline V gene sequence: CDR1 SEHNR, CDR2 FQNEAQ (reference sequence). CDR3 in DNA: TGTGCCAGCAGCCTTAGCGGGAGCTCCTACAATGAGAAGTTCTTC. It codes for CASSLSGSSYNEKFF. Full variable domain (remainder filled in from reference TRBV7-9 and TRBJ2-1): DTGVSQNPRHKITKRGQNVTFRCDPISEHNRLYWYRQTLGQGPEFLTYFQNEAQLEKSRLLSDRFSAERPKGSFSTLEIQRTEQGDSAMYLCASSLSGSSYNEKFFGPGTRLTVL.

Only a few counts were recorded for this clonotype. The chain joins TRBV7-9 to TRBJ1-2; 7 bases match TRBD1. The CDR3 covers 16 residues. Germline CDR1 and CDR2: SEHNR and FQNEAQ (reference sequence). J lost 3 bases, V lost 0 bases, and 7 bases had no gene match. Here the CDR3 reads CASSLAPTGWDYGYTF. The CDR3 DNA follows: TGTGCCAGCAGCTTAGCGCCGACAGGGTGGGACTATGGCTACACCTTC.

The sample holds a few counts of this clonotype. The V gene is TRBV18, the J gene TRBJ1-2; 8 positions match TRBD1. V lost 8 bases, J lost 1 base, and 3 bases stayed unmatched. Germline CDR1 reads KGHSH; CDR2 reads LQKENI. CDR3 size: 13 residues. CDR3 amino acids: CASDRGLNYGYTF. CDR3 coding DNA: TGTGCCAGCGACAGGGGTCTTAACTATGGCTACACCTTC.